Shown below are 2 T cell receptor beta chains from a single sample sequenced in a study of blood T cell repertoires in COVID-19 (dated by TCRdb to 2018 to 2020). Library prep was done by the immunoSEQ multiplex PCR assay. TCRdb provides this immuneACCESS table in a form limited to in-frame rearrangements. Some clones are lacking; in checked studies, under half of them reflect an unresolved V gene, and why the rest are absent is not known. The sample records 140,000 to 150,000 clones, over 75% of which are singletons. The ten largest clones take up roughly 13% of the sample. The sequenced sample consisted of peripheral blood. All receptors derive from a young man with COVID-19, enrolled during active disease.

The CDR3 region is CASSRRQGSDTQYF. The CDR3 region has the DNA TGTGCCAGCAGCCGAAGACAGGGTTCGGATACGCAGTATTTT. The J gene is TRBJ2-3, the V gene TRBV11-3, with TRBD1 matching 7 bases. The J segment lost 6 bases and the V segment lost 5 bases, leaving 8 bases of the junction unmatched. Germline CDR1 reads SGHNT; CDR2 reads YENEEA. CDR3 length: 14 amino acids. Using reference TRBV11-3 and TRBJ2-3 for the parts outside the CDR3, the full variable domain is EAGVVQSPRYKIIEKKQPVAFWCNPISGHNTLYWYLQNLGQGPELLIRYENEEAVDDSQLPKDRFSAERLKGVDSTLKIQPAELGDSAVYLCASSRRQGSDTQYFGPGTRLTVL.

The chain joins TRBV10-3 to TRBJ2-7, with 12 nucleotides matching TRBD2. The germline V gene encodes CDR1 ENHRY and CDR2 SYGVKD. V lost 4 bases to trimming and J lost 0 bases; unmatched junction nucleotides: 7. The CDR3 runs to 17 residues. The CDR3 coding sequence is TGTGCCATCAGTGTGTCTAGCGGGAGGGAGAGCTCCTACGAGCAGTACTTC. This translates into CAISVSSGRESSYEQYF.